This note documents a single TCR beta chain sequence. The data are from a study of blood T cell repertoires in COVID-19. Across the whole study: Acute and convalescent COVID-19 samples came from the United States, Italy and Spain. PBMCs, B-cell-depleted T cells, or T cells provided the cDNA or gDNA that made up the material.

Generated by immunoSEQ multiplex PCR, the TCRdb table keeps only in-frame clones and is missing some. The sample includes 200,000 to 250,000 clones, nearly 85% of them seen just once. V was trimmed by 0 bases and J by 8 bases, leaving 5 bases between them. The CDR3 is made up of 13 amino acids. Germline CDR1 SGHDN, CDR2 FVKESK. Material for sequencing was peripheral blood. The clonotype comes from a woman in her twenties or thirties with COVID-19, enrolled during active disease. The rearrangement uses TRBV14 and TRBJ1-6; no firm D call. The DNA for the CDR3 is TGTGCCAGCAGCCAAGAGAGGGATTCACCCCTCCACTTT. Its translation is CASSQERDSPLHF.